This T cell receptor beta chain was profiled in a study of blood T cells in healthy people across ages. General study points: Per-million-T-cell TCR beta diversity fell roughly linearly with age. It was held that diversity estimates obtained from one million T cells represented underestimates.

This clonotype was seen only once. Its specificity is unknown. A read error is possible here, since a much larger clone lies one base away. V dropped 3 bases and J dropped 2 bases, with 17 bases sitting between them. Per the germline V gene, CDR1 is DFQATT and CDR2 is SNEGSKA (reference sequence). CDR3 size: 15 residues. Sample donors were healthy Caucasian individuals that came from Russia, aged about 6 to 95. Samples had at least 7 million PBMCs isolated from them. Primed by a sample-barcoded 5' primer and a J-beta primer mix, a second PCR proceeded for about 6 to 11 cycles. TCRdb reprocessed the 5' RACE reads via MiXCR and lists one record per CDR3 protein. In the table there are about 670,000 distinct CDR3 sequences, under 65% of which are singletons.

What was sequenced was blood. This clonotype originated in a woman aged 80 or over in good health. The chain is built from TRBV20-1 and TRBJ2-7; maybe TRBD2 (6 bases). CDR3: CSASNGLSGPYEQYF. The CDR3 DNA reads as TGCAGTGCTAGTAATGGTCTTAGCGGCCCCTACGAGCAGTACTTC.